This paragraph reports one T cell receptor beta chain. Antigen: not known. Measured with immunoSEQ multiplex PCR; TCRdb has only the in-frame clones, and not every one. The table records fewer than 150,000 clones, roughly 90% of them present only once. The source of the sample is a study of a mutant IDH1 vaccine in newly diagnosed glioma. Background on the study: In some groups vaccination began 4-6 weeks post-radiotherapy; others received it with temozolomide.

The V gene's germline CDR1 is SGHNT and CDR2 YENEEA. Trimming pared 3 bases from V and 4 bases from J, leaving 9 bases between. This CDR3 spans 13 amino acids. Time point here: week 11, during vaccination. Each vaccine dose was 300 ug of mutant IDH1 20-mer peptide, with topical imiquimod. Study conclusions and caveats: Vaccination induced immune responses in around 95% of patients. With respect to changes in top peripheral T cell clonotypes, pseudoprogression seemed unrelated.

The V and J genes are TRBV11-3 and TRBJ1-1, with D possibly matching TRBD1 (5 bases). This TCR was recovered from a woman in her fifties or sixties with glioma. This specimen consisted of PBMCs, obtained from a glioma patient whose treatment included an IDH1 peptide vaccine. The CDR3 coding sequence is TGTGCCAGCAGCTTGGGTCAGGGCACTGAAGCTTTCTTT. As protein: CASSLGQGTEAFF. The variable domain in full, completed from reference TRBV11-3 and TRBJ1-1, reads EAGVVQSPRYKIIEKKQPVAFWCNPISGHNTLYWYLQNLGQGPELLIRYENEEAVDDSQLPKDRFSAERLKGVDSTLKIQPAELGDSAVYLCASSLGQGTEAFFGQGTRLTVV.